A single sample gave rise to the 18 T cell receptor beta chains below, sequenced in a study of blood T cells in healthy people across ages. Primers used in a second PCR of roughly 6 to 12 cycles were a sample-barcoded 5' primer and a J-beta primer mix. Each CDR3 protein is one row after TCRdb ran MiXCR on the 5' RACE reads. This table holds around 1,800,000 distinct CDR3 sequences, about 39% found once. Sequencing was performed on blood. These receptors were collected from a human donor in good health.

V usage is TRBV27 and J usage is TRBJ1-1; a possible D gene is TRBD1 (5 bases). V was clipped by 2 bases and J by 1 base, with 8 bases between them. CDR3 size: 14 residues. Germline V lookup: CDR1 MNHEY, CDR2 SMNVEV (reference sequence). The CDR3 loop is CASSLRDWNTEAFF. In DNA, the CDR3 is TGTGCCAGCAGTTTACGGGACTGGAACACTGAAGCTTTCTTT.

With regard to this clonotype: The junction does not match germline at one end; this may be a read error. The chain uses TRBV5-1 and TRBJ1-6; D may be TRBD1 (6 bases). Per germline, CDR1 SGHRS and CDR2 YFSETQ. CDR3 length: 15 residues. The CDR3 region is CASSLVVRGWSPLHF. The CDR3 coding sequence is TGCGCCAGTAGCTTGGTCGTCAGGGGTTGGTCACCCCTCCACTTT.

This clonotype was detected once. The rearrangement uses TRBV12-3 or TRBV12-4 and TRBJ2-4; TRBD2 agrees at 11 bases. The DNA matches TRBJ2-7 better at its end, which makes the J call doubtful. This CDR3 spans 18 amino acids. The CDR3 sequence is CASSLALGGSGGDYEQYF. The CDR3 nucleotides are TGTGCCAGCAGTTTAGCGCTAGGAGGTAGCGGGGGGGACTACGAGCAGTACTTC.

The rearrangement links TRBV6-2 or TRBV6-3 to TRBJ2-7; possibly TRBD1 for D (6 bases). The CDR3 loop spans 15 amino acids. CDR1 MNHEY and CDR2 SVGEGT come from the germline V gene. V gave up 2 bases and J gave up 0 bases, with 11 bases separating them. Here the CDR3 DNA reads TGTGCCAGCAGTTACCCGGACAGTAGCTCCTACGAGCAGTACTTC. Translation gives CASSYPDSSSYEQYF.

This clonotype was picked up a small number of times. The rearrangement links TRBV28 to TRBJ2-7; 7 positions agree with TRBD1. The germline gives CDR1 MDHEN, CDR2 SYDVKM. J gave up 7 bases and V 6 bases, and 15 bases lay outside the gene matches. The CDR3 loop spans 15 amino acids. Here the CDR3 reads CASRVSQGPRDEQYF. The CDR3 nucleotides are TGTGCCAGCAGAGTGTCACAGGGGCCCCGCGATGAGCAGTACTTC. Complete variable domain (other parts from reference TRBV28 and TRBJ2-7): DVKVTQSSRYLVKRTGEKVFLECVQDMDHENMFWYRQDPGLGLRLIYFSYDVKMKEKGDIPEGYSVSREKKERFSLILESASTNQTSMYLCASRVSQGPRDEQYFGPGTRLTVT.

The CDR3 is CASSPLKRLNYEQYF. CDR3 sequence (DNA): TGTGCCAGCAGTCCCCTTAAACGTTTGAACTACGAGCAGTACTTC. The gene calls are TRBV28 and TRBJ2-7; D not certain. CDR1 and CDR2 (germline): MDHEN, SYDVKM. The CDR3 spans 15 residues. Trimming stripped 5 bases from V and 3 bases from J, with 17 bases between.

This clonotype occurred a few times. The rearrangement uses TRBV4-3 and TRBJ1-1; TRBD1 is a possible D gene (5 bases). This CDR3 is 15 amino acids long. From germline, CDR1 is LGHNA and CDR2 YSLEER. Trimming removed 4 bases at V and 5 bases at J, with 17 bases between. CDR3 nucleotide sequence: TGCGCCAGCAGCCCGAGGGACGGCGGAGGGACTGAAGCTTTCTTT. Its translation is CASSPRDGGGTEAFF.

The chain recombines TRBV20-1 with TRBJ2-4; 11 positions match TRBD2. The CDR3 runs 16 residues. The germline V gene has CDR1 DFQATT and CDR2 SNEGSKA (reference sequence). V was pared by 0 bases and J by 6 bases, with 7 bases of the junction left unmatched. The CDR3 here is CSARDLILAGGNIQYF. The CDR3, as DNA: TGCAGTGCTAGAGATCTCATCCTAGCGGGGGGAAACATTCAGTACTTC.

CDR3 amino acids: CASSLQPQGGNEQYF. The CDR3 DNA reads as TGCGCCAGCAGCTTGCAGCCGCAGGGAGGAAACGAGCAGTACTTC. The chain couples TRBV5-1 to TRBJ2-7; D is possibly TRBD2 (6 bases). The CDR3 sequence is 15 residues long. The germline CDR1 and CDR2 sequences are SGHRS and YFSETQ. With 1 base removed from V and 5 bases from J, the gap between germline ends came to 16 bases.

In its sample, this clonotype was seen a few times. The rearrangement links TRBV20-1 to TRBJ1-5; the D is unclear. Germline V gene lookup returns CDR1 DFQATT and CDR2 SNEGSKA (reference sequence). V lost 5 bases and J lost 0, with 17 bases in between. CDR3 length equals 16 residues. CDR3 DNA: TGCAGTGCTCGTGCCATGGGTCGATATAGCAATCAGCCCCAGCATTTT. Its translation: CSARAMGRYSNQPQHF.

A few counts support this clonotype. This chain joins TRBV20-1 and TRBJ1-2, with D maybe TRBD1 (5 bases). Trimming shortened V by 4 bases and J by 7 bases, and 16 bases separated the two germline ends. The V gene's germline CDR1 is DFQATT and CDR2 SNEGSKA (reference sequence). The CDR3 sequence is 13 residues long. The DNA of the CDR3 is TGCAGTGCTACGCGTCCGGGGGGAGGTGGCTACACCTTC. It codes for CSATRPGGGGYTF.

The chain couples TRBV20-1 to TRBJ2-3; 10 bases are shared with TRBD2. V was clipped by 6 bases and J by 3 bases; unmatched bases: 3. The CDR3 has 13 residues. Germline CDR1 and CDR2: DFQATT and SNEGSKA (reference sequence). The CDR3 sequence is CSAPGLATDTQYF. The CDR3 region has the DNA TGCAGTGCCCCGGGACTAGCGACAGATACGCAGTATTTT.

This chain links TRBV4-1 with TRBJ1-1; D is possibly TRBD1 (6 bases). Trimming pared 4 bases from V and 6 bases from J, leaving 9 bases between. In germline, CDR1 is MGHRA, CDR2 YSYEKL. The CDR3 is made up of 12 amino acids. The CDR3 loop is CASSPGGPEAFF. DNA of the CDR3: TGCGCCAGCAGCCCTGGGGGGCCTGAAGCTTTCTTT.

The chain uses TRBV4-1 and TRBJ2-1, with D uncertain. The CDR3 is made up of 13 amino acids. Trimming stripped 1 base from V and 8 bases from J, with 9 bases between. Germline V gene sequence: CDR1 MGHRA, CDR2 YSYEKL. The CDR3 DNA reads as TGCGCCAGCAGCCAAGTGTTCCGGGATGAGCAGTTCTTC. Translating gives CASSQVFRDEQFF.

CDR3 coding DNA: TGTGCCAGCAGCTCGTTAGCGGGGGGGCCGTTCTTC. Residues: CASSSLAGGPFF. The chain has TRBV7-9 and TRBJ2-1; TRBD2 matches at 11 bases. V gave up 4 bases and J gave up 15 bases; unmatched junction bases: 5. CDR1 is SEHNR, CDR2 FQNEAQ, per germline (reference sequence). The CDR3 spans 12 residues.

The chain links TRBV6-2 or TRBV6-3 to TRBJ2-4; D call uncertain. Germline CDR1 and CDR2: MNHEY and SVGEGT. The CDR3 is 17 residues long. The V gene lost 5 bases and the J gene lost 3 bases, with 20 bases spanning the gap. CDR3 DNA: TGTGCCAGCAGTCTTCCTCGGACGGTCCTGGACAAAAACATTCAGTACTTC. Encoded protein: CASSLPRTVLDKNIQYF.

The gene calls are TRBV4-2 and TRBJ2-3; tentative D call: TRBD2 (5 bases). This CDR3 has 16 residues. Germline CDR1 reads LGHNA; CDR2 reads YNFKEQ. With 1 base removed from V and 1 base from J, the gap between germline ends came to 12 bases. The CDR3 region has the DNA TGTGCCAGCAGCCAAGCCGCGGACTCCCGCACAGATACGCAGTATTTT. It yields the protein CASSQAADSRTDTQYF.

On this clonotype itself: The junction departs from the called germline gene at one end, perhaps through a read error. The V call is TRBV4-3, the J call TRBJ2-4; a weak D match, TRBD1 (6 bases). The CDR3 extends over 13 amino acids. Germline lookup yields CDR1 LGHNA and CDR2 YSLEER. The CDR3 region is CASGQVEGDIQYF. DNA for the CDR3: TGCGCCAGCGGCCAAGTTGAGGGGGACATTCAGTACTTC.